These 7 T cell receptor beta chains share one sample of origin, sequenced in a study of blood T cells in healthy people across ages. A second 7 to 11 cycle PCR used barcoded and J-beta primers. TCRdb ran MiXCR on the 5' RACE reads and lists one entry per CDR3 protein. Of just over 1 million distinct CDR3 sequences listed, 40% to 45% are singletons. The sample consisted of blood. These receptors originate from a woman aged 55 to 70 in good health.

The rearrangement links TRBV7-9 to TRBJ2-7; no clear D gene. The J call may be wrong; the DNA end is better matched by TRBJ2-5. The CDR3 runs to 14 residues. CDR1 is SEHNR and CDR2 is FQNEAQ in the germline V gene (reference sequence). CDR3 bases: TGTGCCAGCAGCTTGACCGGCGCCCCTGAGACCCAGTACTTC. Encoded protein: CASSLTGAPETQYF.

The chain couples TRBV20-1 to TRBJ2-1, with D unresolved. The germline V gene has CDR1 DFQATT and CDR2 SNEGSKA (reference sequence). This CDR3 comprises 13 residues. V dropped 6 bases and J dropped 5 bases, with 14 bases sitting between them. CDR3 sequence reads: CSASPVWDNEQFF. CDR3 nucleotides: TGCAGTGCAAGCCCGGTTTGGGACAATGAGCAGTTCTTC.

The chain recombines TRBV3-1 with TRBJ2-3; D is perhaps TRBD1 or TRBD2 (7 bases each). Germline values: CDR1 LGHDT, CDR2 YNNKEL (reference sequence). This CDR3 region has 15 residues. V shed 4 bases and J shed 6 bases, with 17 bases lying between them. This CDR3 is CASSLAGRGQDTQYF. CDR3 sequence (DNA): TGTGCCAGCAGCCTCGCGGGGAGGGGGCAGGATACGCAGTATTTT.

The sample holds a few counts of this clonotype. The gene calls are TRBV10-3 and TRBJ2-1; unclear D gene. Per germline, CDR1 ENHRY and CDR2 SYGVKD. Trimming removed 7 bases from V and 6 bases from J, with 7 bases in between. There are 11 residues in the CDR3. CDR3 in amino acids: CAINNGNEQFF. The CDR3 DNA reads TGTGCCATCAATAATGGCAATGAGCAGTTCTTC.

This clonotype has just a few counts. V and J are TRBV7-9 and TRBJ2-4; TRBD1 agrees at 7 bases. V trimming: 1 base; J trimming: 13 bases; junction bases outside the gene matches: 10. Per germline, CDR1 SEHNR and CDR2 FQNEAQ (reference sequence). The CDR3 loop spans 14 amino acids. The CDR3 reads CASSLVDRDGKQYF. The CDR3 coding sequence is TGTGCCAGCAGCTTAGTCGACAGGGACGGGAAGCAGTACTTC.

CDR3 protein: CASSFGGSEAFF. CDR3 nucleotide sequence: TGTGCCAGCAGTTTTGGGGGCAGTGAAGCTTTCTTT. V gene TRBV12-3 or TRBV12-4 combines with J gene TRBJ1-1, with TRBD1 as a possible D gene (6 bases). The CDR3 has 12 amino acids. Trimming cost V 3 bases and J 7 bases, with 9 bases left between them.

The chain recombines TRBV28 with TRBJ2-7; unclear D gene. CDR1 is MDHEN and CDR2 is SYDVKM in the germline V gene. The V end lost 3 bases, the J end lost 1 base, and 10 bases lay between the germline ends. The CDR3 loop spans 14 amino acids. DNA of the CDR3: TGTGCCAGCAGTTTTCCGGCAGGTTCCTACGAGCAGTACTTC. Its protein product is CASSFPAGSYEQYF.